Presented here are 17 T cell receptor beta chains from one specimen sequenced in a study of post-analysis software for immune sequencing data. Overall study results and limits: TRBV segments more frequent in patients than in controls numbered five and included TRBV5-6, TRBV5-1 and TRBV20-1.

These receptors lack a known antigen. TCR beta cDNA libraries had unique molecular identifiers. In TCRdb, the PCR reads were re-called with MiXCR into one record per CDR3 protein. Counted here are some 890,000 distinct CDR3 sequences, roughly half occurring once; the ten biggest clones make up roughly 4.4%. The sample was blood. These receptors all come from a girl aged 10-17 years with multiple sclerosis.

This rearrangement joins TRBV24-1 to TRBJ2-3; a weak D match, TRBD1 (6 bases). Germline CDR1 KGHDR, CDR2 SFDVKD. Trimming shortened V by 3 bases and J by 5 bases, and 8 bases separated the two germline ends. This CDR3 comprises 13 residues. CDR3: CATSDLTGDTQYF. The CDR3 nucleotides are TGTGCCACCAGTGATCTGACAGGAGATACGCAGTATTTT.

This chain's CDR3 is CASSASGTSAYEQYF. CDR3 DNA sequence: TGTGCCAGCAGCGCCTCCGGGACTAGCGCCTACGAGCAGTACTTC. The chain combines TRBV7-3 with TRBJ2-1; 10 positions agree with TRBD2. The assigned J gene may be wrong: the sequence end matches TRBJ2-7 better. CDR1 and CDR2 (germline): SGHTA, FQGTGA. There are 15 residues in the CDR3.

V gene TRBV6-6 combines with J gene TRBJ1-6; D is ambiguous. The CDR3 is made up of 13 amino acids. Trimming shortened V by 4 bases and J by 6 bases, and 7 bases separated the two germline ends. In germline, CDR1 is MNHNY, CDR2 SVGAGI (reference sequence). As DNA, the CDR3 is TGTGCCAGCAGTTCCCTATCTAATTCACCCCTCCACTTT. Amino acid sequence: CASSSLSNSPLHF.

This clonotype was observed a single time. The rearrangement links TRBV6-4 to TRBJ2-1; TRBD1 matches at 8 bases. The germline V gene encodes CDR1 MRHNA and CDR2 SNTAGT. The CDR3 extends over 15 amino acids. V was pared by 6 bases and J by 2 bases, with 6 bases of the junction left unmatched. In nucleotides, the CDR3 is TGTGCCAGCAGCGATGGGACAGGAGCCTACAATGAGCAGTTCTTC. It translates to CASSDGTGAYNEQFF.

The genes are TRBV29-1 and TRBJ2-4; 14 positions agree with TRBD2. The DNA end is a closer match to TRBJ2-7, so the J assignment may be wrong. This CDR3 is 17 amino acids long. Germline V lookup: CDR1 SQVTM, CDR2 ANQGSEA. The CDR3 sequence: CSVGGTSGGSGYYEQYF. CDR3 nucleotides: TGCAGCGTTGGGGGGACTAGCGGGGGTAGCGGGTACTACGAGCAGTACTTC.

This sequence joins TRBV7-2 and TRBJ1-4, with D possibly TRBD1 on 6 matching bases. This CDR3 region has 14 residues. The V end lost 5 bases, the J end lost 4 bases, and 11 bases lay between the germline ends. Germline CDR1 and CDR2: SGHTA and FQGNSA. The CDR3 here is CASSRDTYNEKLFF. The CDR3 bases are TGTGCCAGCAGCCGGGACACCTATAATGAAAAACTGTTTTTT.

J is TRBJ1-5 and V is TRBV5-1; possibly TRBD1 for D (6 bases). Germline lookup yields CDR1 SGHRS and CDR2 YFSETQ. The ends were cut back, 0 bases at V and 3 bases at J, with 10 bases in the middle. There are 15 residues in the CDR3. The CDR3 DNA follows: TGCGCCAGCAGCTTGGTTACAGGGATCAATCAGCCCCAGCATTTT. Its protein product is CASSLVTGINQPQHF. The full variable domain, in which reference TRBV5-1 and TRBJ1-5 provide the parts outside the CDR3, is KAGVTQTPRYLIKTRGQQVTLSCSPISGHRSVSWYQQTPGQGLQFLFEYFSETQRNKGNFPGRFSGRQFSNSRSEMNVSTLELGDSALYLCASSLVTGINQPQHFGDGTRLSIL.

The rearrangement joins TRBV6-5 to TRBJ1-2; D uncertain. Trimming shortened V by 2 bases and J by 1 base, and 14 bases separated the two germline ends. Germline values: CDR1 MNHEY, CDR2 SVGAGI. The CDR3 has 16 amino acids. CDR3 DNA sequence: TGTGCCAGCAGTTACACCCCCAGGAAGTTTAACTATGGCTACACCTTC. It is translated as CASSYTPRKFNYGYTF.

Details on this clonotype: The junction does not match germline at one end; this may be a read error. This chain uses TRBV20-1 with TRBJ2-5; possible D gene TRBD2, 6 bases. Germline V gene sequence: CDR1 DFQATT, CDR2 SNEGSKA (reference sequence). This CDR3 has 15 residues. The CDR3 region has the DNA TGCAGTGCTAGAAATGTGGGGGGAAGGCAAGAGACCCGGTACTTC. This encodes CSARNVGGRQETRYF.

This clonotype was seen a few times. The chain links TRBV3-1 to TRBJ2-7; D might be TRBD1 (6 bases). The length of the CDR3 is 15 residues. Germline CDR1 and CDR2: LGHDT and YNNKEL (reference sequence). The ends were cut back, 0 bases at V and 2 bases at J, with 11 bases in the middle. The CDR3 spells CASSQDVRGTYEQYF. Written as DNA, the CDR3 is TGTGCCAGCAGCCAAGACGTCAGGGGCACCTACGAGCAGTACTTC.

This clonotype turned up a few times. V gene TRBV4-1 combines with J gene TRBJ2-3, with D maybe TRBD2 (6 bases). Germline V lookup: CDR1 MGHRA, CDR2 YSYEKL. The CDR3 is made up of 16 amino acids. Trimming left V 4 bases short and J 2 bases short, with 16 bases between. CDR3 DNA: TGCGCCAGCAGCCCAAATAGCGGTAGCCCCACAGATACGCAGTATTTT. Protein sequence: CASSPNSGSPTDTQYF.

This clonotype was recorded at least ten times. The J gene is TRBJ1-4, the V gene TRBV2, with D possibly matching TRBD1 (5 bases). Trimming cost V 4 bases and J 8 bases, with 11 bases left between them. Germline values: CDR1 SNHLY, CDR2 FYNNEI. There are 13 residues in the CDR3. CDR3 sequence reads: CASSVREGEKLFF. CDR3 nucleotides: TGTGCCAGCAGTGTCAGGGAGGGAGAAAAACTGTTTTTT.

J is TRBJ1-2 and V is TRBV7-9; no clear D. CDR1 and CDR2 (germline): SEHNR, FQNEAQ (reference sequence). With 1 base removed from V and 1 base from J, the gap between germline ends came to 10 bases. The CDR3 is made up of 15 amino acids. As DNA, the CDR3 is TGTGCCAGCAGCTTAGACGCAGGATTTAACTATGGCTACACCTTC. Translated, it gives CASSLDAGFNYGYTF.

This clonotype was seen more than once but under ten times. The genes are TRBV12-3 or TRBV12-4 and TRBJ1-2; 8 nucleotides line up with TRBD1. CDR3 length: 14 amino acids. The V and J ends lost 5 bases and 8 bases, in that order; junction bases with no gene match: 10. CDR3 sequence reads: CASSPRTGKDGYTF. The CDR3 nucleotides are TGTGCCAGCAGTCCCAGGACAGGGAAAGACGGCTACACCTTC.

The rearrangement uses TRBV15 and TRBJ2-7; 11 bases line up with TRBD2. The V gene's germline CDR1 is LNHNV and CDR2 YYDKDF (reference sequence). Germline trimming cut 2 bases from V and 0 bases from J; bases unmatched to any gene: 6. This CDR3 has 17 amino acids. The CDR3 DNA follows: TGTGCCACCAGCAGAATCGGGACTAGCGGATACTCCTACGAGCAGTACTTC. Translating it yields CATSRIGTSGYSYEQYF.

The V gene is TRBV12-3 or TRBV12-4, the J gene TRBJ1-2; D ambiguous. The CDR3 covers 10 residues. Deletions cut 6 bases from V and 7 bases from J, with 6 bases between. The CDR3 DNA reads as TGTGCCAGCAGCCTGAGTGGCTACACCTTC. It translates to CASSLSGYTF.

This clonotype was seen a few times. A much more abundant neighbour one base away suggests this may be a read error. The gene calls are TRBV29-1 and TRBJ2-1; 7 positions agree with TRBD1. CDR3 length equals 12 residues. The J segment lost 10 bases and the V segment lost 4 bases, leaving 7 bases of the junction unmatched. Germline V gene sequence: CDR1 SQVTM, CDR2 ANQGSEA. The CDR3 DNA is TGCAGCGTTGGGGACAGCACCTACGAGCAGTTCTTC. It is translated as CSVGDSTYEQFF.